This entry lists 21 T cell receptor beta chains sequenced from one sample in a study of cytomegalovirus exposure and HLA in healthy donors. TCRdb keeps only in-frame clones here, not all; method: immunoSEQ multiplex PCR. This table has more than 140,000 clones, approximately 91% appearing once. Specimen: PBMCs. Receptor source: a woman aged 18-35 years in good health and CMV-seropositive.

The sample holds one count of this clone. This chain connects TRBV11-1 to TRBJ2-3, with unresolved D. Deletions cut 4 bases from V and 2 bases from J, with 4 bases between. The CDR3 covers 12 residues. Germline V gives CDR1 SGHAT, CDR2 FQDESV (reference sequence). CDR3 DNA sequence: TGTGCCAGCAGCTCTTACACAGATACGCAGTATTTT. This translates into CASSSYTDTQYF.

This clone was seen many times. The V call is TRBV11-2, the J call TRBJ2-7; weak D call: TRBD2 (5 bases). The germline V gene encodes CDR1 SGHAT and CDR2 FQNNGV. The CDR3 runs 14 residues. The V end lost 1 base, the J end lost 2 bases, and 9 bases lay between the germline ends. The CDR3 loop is CASSLGGKAYEQYF. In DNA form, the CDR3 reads TGTGCCAGCAGCTTAGGAGGGAAAGCCTACGAGCAGTACTTC.

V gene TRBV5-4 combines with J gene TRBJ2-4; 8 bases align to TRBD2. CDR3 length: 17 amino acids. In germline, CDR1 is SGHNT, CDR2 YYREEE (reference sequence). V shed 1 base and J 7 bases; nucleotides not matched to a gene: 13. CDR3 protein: CASSLMAGGPNGNIQYF. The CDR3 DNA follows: TGTGCCAGCAGCTTGATGGCGGGAGGCCCCAATGGGAACATTCAGTACTTC.

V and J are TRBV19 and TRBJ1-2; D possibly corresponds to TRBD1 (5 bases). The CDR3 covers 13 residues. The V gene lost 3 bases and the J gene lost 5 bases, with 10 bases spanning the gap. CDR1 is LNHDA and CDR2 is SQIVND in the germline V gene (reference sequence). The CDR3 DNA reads TGTGCCAGTAGTATCCGACAGTCATATGGCTACACCTTC. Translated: CASSIRQSYGYTF.

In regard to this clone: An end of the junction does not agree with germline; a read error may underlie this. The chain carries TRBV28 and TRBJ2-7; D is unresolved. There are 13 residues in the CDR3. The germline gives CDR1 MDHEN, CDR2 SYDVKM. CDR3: CASSLGVTYGQYF. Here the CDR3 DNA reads TGTGCCAGCAGTTTGGGCGTAACCTACGGGCAGTACTTC.

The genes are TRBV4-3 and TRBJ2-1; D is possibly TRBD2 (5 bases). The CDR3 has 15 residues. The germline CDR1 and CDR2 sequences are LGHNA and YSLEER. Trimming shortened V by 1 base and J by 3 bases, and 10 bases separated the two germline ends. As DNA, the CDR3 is TGCGCCAGCAGCCAAGTTCTAGCCGACTACAATGAGCAGTTCTTC. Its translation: CASSQVLADYNEQFF.

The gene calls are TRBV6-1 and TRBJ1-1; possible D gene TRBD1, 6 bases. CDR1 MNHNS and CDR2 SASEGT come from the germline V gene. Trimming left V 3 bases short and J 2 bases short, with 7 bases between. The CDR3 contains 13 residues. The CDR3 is CASSDRGNTEAFF. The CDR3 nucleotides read TGTGCCAGCAGTGACAGGGGAAACACTGAAGCTTTCTTT.

The CDR3 here is CASSHYTSGANVLTF. The CDR3 nucleotides are TGCGCCAGCAGCCATTACACCTCTGGGGCCAACGTCCTGACTTTC. The chain joins TRBV4-3 to TRBJ2-6, with D unclear. Germline-derived CDR1 and CDR2 are LGHNA and YSLEER. This CDR3 is 15 amino acids long. V was pared by 3 bases and J by 0 bases, with 6 bases between.

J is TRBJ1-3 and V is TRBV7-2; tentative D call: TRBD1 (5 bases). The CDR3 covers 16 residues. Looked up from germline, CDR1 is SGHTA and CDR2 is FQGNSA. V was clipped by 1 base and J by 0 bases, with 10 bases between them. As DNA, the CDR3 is TGTGCCAGCAGCTTAGGGGGCAGTCTCTCTGGAAACACCATATATTTT. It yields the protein CASSLGGSLSGNTIYF.

The DNA of the CDR3 is TGTGCCAGCAGCCCGAGCGGGTTCGGAGATACGCAGTATTTT. Amino acids: CASSPSGFGDTQYF. V and J are TRBV7-9 and TRBJ2-3; maybe TRBD2 (6 bases). The CDR3 covers 14 residues. V was trimmed by 5 bases and J by 5 bases, leaving 14 bases between them. Germline V gives CDR1 SEHNR, CDR2 FQNEAQ (reference sequence).

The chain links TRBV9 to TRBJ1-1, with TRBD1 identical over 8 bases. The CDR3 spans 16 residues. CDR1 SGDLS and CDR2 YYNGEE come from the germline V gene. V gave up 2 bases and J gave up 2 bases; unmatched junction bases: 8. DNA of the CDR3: TGTGCCAGCAGCGTTACAGGGGGTCACATTAACACTGAAGCTTTCTTT. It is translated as CASSVTGGHINTEAFF.

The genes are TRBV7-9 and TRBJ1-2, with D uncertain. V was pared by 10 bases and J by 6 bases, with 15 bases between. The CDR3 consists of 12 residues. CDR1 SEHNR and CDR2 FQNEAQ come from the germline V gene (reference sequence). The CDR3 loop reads CATTEGGHGYTF. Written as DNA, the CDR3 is TGTGCCACTACAGAGGGAGGTCATGGCTACACCTTC.

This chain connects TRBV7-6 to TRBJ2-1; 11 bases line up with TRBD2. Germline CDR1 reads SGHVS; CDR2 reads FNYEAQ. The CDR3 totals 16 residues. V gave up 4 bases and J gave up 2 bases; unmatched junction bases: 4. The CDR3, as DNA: TGTGCCAGCAGCTCCGGACTAGCGGGTCCCTACAATGAGCAGTTCTTC. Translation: CASSSGLAGPYNEQFF. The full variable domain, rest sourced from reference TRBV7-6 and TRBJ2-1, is GAGVSQSPRYKVTKRGQDVALRCDPISGHVSLYWYRQALGQGPEFLTYFNYEAQQDKSGLPNDRFSAERPEGSISTLTIQRTEQRDSAMYRCASSSGLAGPYNEQFFGPGTRLTVL.

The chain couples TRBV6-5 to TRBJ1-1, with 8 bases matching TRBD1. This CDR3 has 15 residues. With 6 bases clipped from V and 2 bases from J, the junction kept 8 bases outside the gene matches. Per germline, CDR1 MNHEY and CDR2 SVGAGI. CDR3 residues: CASRRQGTLNTEAFF. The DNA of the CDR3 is TGTGCCAGCAGGAGACAGGGGACGTTAAACACTGAAGCTTTCTTT.

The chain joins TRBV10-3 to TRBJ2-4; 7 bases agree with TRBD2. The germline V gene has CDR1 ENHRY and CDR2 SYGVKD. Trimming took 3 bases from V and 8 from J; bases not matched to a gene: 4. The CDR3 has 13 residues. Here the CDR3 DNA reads TGTGCCATCAGTGACGCCGGACTAGACATTCAGTACTTC. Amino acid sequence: CAISDAGLDIQYF.

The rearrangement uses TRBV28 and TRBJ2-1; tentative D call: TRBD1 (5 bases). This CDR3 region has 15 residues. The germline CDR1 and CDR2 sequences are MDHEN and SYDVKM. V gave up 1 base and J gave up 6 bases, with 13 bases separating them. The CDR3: CASSLFGQGRNEQFF. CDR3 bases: TGTGCCAGCAGTTTATTCGGTCAGGGCCGCAATGAGCAGTTCTTC.

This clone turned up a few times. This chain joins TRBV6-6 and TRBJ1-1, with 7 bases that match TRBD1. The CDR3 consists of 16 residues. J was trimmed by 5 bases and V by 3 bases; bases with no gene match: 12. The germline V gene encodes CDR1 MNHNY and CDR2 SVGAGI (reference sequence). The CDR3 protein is CASSYRQGTGGTEAFF. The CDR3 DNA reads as TGTGCCAGCAGTTATAGACAGGGAACAGGTGGAACTGAAGCTTTCTTT.

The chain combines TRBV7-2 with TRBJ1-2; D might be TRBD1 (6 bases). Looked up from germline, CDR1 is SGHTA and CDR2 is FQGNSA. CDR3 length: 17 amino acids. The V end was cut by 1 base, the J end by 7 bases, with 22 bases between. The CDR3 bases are TGTGCCAGCAGCTTAGACAGTAGGACAGCCGGCGGAAGTGGCTACACCTTC. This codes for CASSLDSRTAGGSGYTF.

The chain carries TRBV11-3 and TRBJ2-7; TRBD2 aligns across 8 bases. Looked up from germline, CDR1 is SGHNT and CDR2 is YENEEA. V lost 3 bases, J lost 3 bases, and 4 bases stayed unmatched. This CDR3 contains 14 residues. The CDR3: CASSFGAGVYEQYF. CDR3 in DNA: TGTGCCAGCAGCTTCGGAGCGGGAGTCTACGAGCAGTACTTC.

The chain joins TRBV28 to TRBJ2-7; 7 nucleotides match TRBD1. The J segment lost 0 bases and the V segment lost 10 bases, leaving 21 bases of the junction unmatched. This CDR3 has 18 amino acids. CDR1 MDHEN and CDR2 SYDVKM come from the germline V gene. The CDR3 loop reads CATLRGLRQGVLSYEQYF. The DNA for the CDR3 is TGTGCCACCCTAAGGGGATTGAGGCAGGGGGTACTCTCCTACGAGCAGTACTTC.

CDR3 DNA: TGTGCCAGCAGGCTCCAACGCGGGGGCACTGAAGCTTTCTTT. Translation: CASRLQRGGTEAFF. The rearrangement uses TRBV6-5 and TRBJ1-1, with a possible D match to TRBD1 (5 bases). V dropped 6 bases and J dropped 4 bases, with 15 bases sitting between them. Germline assignment: CDR1 MNHEY and CDR2 SVGAGI. This CDR3 is built from 14 residues.